The clone carrying this T cell receptor (beta chain) was found once. The sample belongs to a study of T cell responses to AZD1222 COVID-19 vaccine. Clones were sequenced by immunoSEQ multiplex PCR, and TCRdb holds only the in-frame ones, with some missing. This table has roughly 190,000 clones, around 90% appearing once. This TCR was recovered from an adult who received the MenACWY meningococcal vaccine as a control. This sample comprised peripheral blood, obtained 28 days after the second dose of the MenACWY control vaccine.

CDR3 sequence reads: CASSSSYEQYF. CDR3 nucleotides: TGTGCCAGCAGCAGCTCCTACGAGCAGTACTTC. J is TRBJ2-7 and V is TRBV21-1. TRBV21-1 counts as a pseudogene. The CDR3 consists of 11 residues.